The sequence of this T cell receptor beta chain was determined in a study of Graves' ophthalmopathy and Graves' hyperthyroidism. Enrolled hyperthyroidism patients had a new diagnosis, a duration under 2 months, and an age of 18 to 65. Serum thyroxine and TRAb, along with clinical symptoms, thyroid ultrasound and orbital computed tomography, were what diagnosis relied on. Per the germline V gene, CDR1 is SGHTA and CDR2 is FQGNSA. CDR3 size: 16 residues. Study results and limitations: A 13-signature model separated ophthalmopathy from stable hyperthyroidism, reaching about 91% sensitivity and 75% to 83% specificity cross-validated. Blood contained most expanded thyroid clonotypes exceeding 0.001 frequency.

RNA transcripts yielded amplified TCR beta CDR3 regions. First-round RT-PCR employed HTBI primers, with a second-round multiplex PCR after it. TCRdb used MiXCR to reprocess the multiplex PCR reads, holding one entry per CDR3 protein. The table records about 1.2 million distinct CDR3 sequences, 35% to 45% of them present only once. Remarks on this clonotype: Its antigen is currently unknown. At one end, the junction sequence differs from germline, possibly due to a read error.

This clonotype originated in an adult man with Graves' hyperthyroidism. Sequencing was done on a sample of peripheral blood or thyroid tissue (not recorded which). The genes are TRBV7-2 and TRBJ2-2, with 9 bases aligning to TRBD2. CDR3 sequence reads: CASRFPSGKNTGELFF. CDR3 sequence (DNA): TGTGCCAGCCGCTTTCCTAGCGGGAAGAACACCGGGGAGCTGTTTTTT.